This TCR beta chain was captured in a study of blood T cell repertoires in COVID-19. Germline V gene data show CDR1 as LNHDA and CDR2 as SQIVND (reference sequence). The CDR3 loop spans 15 amino acids. V lost 5 bases and J lost 0, with 11 bases in between. Worth noting for this clone: The same CDR3 is also encoded by other DNA sequences in this sample.

Measured with immunoSEQ multiplex PCR; TCRdb has only the in-frame clones, and not every one. The table shows 120,000 or so clones, with less than 90% occurring only once. This clonotype was sampled from an elderly man with active or convalescent COVID-19. The sequenced material came from peripheral blood. J is TRBJ2-1 and V is TRBV19; perhaps TRBD2 as D (5 bases). The CDR3 protein is CASSGASSSYNEQFF. Written as DNA, the CDR3 is TGTGCCAGTAGTGGAGCTAGCAGCTCCTACAATGAGCAGTTCTTC.